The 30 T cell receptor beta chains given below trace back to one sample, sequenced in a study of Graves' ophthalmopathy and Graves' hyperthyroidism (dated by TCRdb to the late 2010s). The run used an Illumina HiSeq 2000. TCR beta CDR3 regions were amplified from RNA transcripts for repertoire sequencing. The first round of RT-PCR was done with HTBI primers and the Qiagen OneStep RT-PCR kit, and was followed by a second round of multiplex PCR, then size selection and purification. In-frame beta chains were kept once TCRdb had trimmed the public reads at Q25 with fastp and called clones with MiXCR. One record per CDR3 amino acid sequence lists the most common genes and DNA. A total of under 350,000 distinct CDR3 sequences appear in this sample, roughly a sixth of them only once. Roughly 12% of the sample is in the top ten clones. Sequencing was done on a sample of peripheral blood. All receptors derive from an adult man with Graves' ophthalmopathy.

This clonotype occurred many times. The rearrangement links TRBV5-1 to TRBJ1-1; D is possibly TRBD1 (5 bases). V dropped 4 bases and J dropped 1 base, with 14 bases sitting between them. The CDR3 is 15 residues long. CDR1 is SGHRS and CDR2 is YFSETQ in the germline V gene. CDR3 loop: CASSAPDRWNTEAFF. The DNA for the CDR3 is TGCGCCAGCAGCGCCCCCGACAGATGGAACACTGAAGCTTTCTTT.

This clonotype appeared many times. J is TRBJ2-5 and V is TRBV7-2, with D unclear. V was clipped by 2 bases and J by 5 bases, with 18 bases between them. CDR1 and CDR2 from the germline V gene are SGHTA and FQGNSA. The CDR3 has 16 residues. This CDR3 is CASSLIPLVTGETQYF. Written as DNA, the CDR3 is TGTGCCAGCAGCTTAATCCCCCTAGTTACCGGGGAGACCCAGTACTTC.

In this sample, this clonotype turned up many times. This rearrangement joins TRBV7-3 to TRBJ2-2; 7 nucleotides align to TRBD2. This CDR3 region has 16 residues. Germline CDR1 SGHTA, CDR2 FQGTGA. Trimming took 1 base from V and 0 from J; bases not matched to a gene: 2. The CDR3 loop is CASSLKAGSNTGELFF. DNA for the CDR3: TGTGCCAGCAGCTTAAAAGCGGGGTCGAACACCGGGGAGCTGTTTTTT.

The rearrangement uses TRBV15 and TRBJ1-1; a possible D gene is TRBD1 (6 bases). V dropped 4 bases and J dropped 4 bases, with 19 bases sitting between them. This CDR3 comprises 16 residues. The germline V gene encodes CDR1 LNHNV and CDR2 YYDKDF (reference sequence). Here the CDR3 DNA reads TGTGCCACCAGCACGACGAACTCAGGGGTGGGCACTGAAGCTTTCTTT. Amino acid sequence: CATSTTNSGVGTEAFF.

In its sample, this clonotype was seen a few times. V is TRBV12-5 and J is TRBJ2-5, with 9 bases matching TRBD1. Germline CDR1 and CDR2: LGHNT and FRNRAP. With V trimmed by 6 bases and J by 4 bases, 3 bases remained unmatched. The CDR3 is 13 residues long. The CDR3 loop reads CASGQDRGETQYF. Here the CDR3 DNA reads TGTGCTAGTGGACAGGACAGGGGAGAGACCCAGTACTTC.

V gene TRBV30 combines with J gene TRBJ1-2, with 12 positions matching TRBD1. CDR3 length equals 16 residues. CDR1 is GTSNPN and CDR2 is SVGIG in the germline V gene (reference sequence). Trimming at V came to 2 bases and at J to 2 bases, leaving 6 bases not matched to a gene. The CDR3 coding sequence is TGTGCCTGGAGTAGCTCCGGGACAGGGGGCAACTATGGCTACACCTTC. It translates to CAWSSSGTGGNYGYTF.

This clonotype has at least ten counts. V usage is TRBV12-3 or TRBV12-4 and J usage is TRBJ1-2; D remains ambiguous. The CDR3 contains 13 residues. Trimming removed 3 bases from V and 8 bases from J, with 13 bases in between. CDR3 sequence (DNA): TGTGCCAGCAGTTTGAAACGGGGTACCGGCTACACCTTC. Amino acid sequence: CASSLKRGTGYTF.

The CDR3 nucleotides are TGTGCCAGCAGCCCAGGGGCGGAGCCCCCCTACGAGCAGTACTTC. Amino acids: CASSPGAEPPYEQYF. The chain carries TRBV6-1 and TRBJ2-7; the D gene is possibly TRBD1 (6 bases). V dropped 6 bases and J dropped 2 bases, with 17 bases sitting between them. In germline, CDR1 is MNHNS, CDR2 SASEGT. CDR3 length: 15 residues.

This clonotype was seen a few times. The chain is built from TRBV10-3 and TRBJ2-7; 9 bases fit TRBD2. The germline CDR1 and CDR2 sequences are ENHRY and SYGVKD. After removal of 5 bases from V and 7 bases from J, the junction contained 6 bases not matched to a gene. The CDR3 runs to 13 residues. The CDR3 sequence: CAISSGGPGEQYF. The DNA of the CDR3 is TGTGCCATCAGTAGCGGGGGGCCGGGAGAGCAGTACTTC.

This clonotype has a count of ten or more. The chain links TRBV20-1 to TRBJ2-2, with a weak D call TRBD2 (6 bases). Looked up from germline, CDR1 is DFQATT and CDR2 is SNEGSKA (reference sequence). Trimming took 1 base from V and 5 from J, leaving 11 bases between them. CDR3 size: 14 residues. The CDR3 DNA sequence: TGCAGTGCTAGAGCCGGGGGTGCGACCGGGGAGCTGTTTTTT. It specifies CSARAGGATGELFF.

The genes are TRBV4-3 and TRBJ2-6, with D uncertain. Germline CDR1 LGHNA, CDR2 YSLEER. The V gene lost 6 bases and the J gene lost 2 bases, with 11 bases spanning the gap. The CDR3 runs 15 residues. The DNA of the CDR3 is TGCGCCAGCAGTCCAAACGTGGCTGGGGCCAACGTCCTGACTTTC. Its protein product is CASSPNVAGANVLTF.

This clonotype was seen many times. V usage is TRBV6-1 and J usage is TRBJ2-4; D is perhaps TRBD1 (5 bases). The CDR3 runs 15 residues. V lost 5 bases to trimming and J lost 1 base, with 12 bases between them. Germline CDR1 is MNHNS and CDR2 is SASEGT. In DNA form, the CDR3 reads TGTGCCAGCAGTCCTCCAGGGTACGCCAAAAACATTCAGTACTTC. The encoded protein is CASSPPGYAKNIQYF.

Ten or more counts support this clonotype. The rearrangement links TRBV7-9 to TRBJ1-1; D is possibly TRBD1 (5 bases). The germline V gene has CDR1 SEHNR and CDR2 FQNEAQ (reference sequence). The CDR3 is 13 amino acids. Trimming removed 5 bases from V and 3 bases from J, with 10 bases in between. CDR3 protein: CASSQQGDTEAFF. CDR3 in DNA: TGTGCCAGCAGCCAACAAGGGGACACTGAAGCTTTCTTT.

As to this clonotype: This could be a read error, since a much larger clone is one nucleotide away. In DNA, the CDR3 is TGTGCCAGCGGTGCCCGCGTGAAGACCCAGTACTTC. Amino acid sequence: CASGARVKTQYF. The V and J genes are TRBV6-1 and TRBJ2-5; no definite D call. The CDR3 is 12 residues long. V was clipped by 8 bases and J by 6 bases, with 13 bases between them. Germline loops: CDR1 MNHNS, CDR2 SASEGT.

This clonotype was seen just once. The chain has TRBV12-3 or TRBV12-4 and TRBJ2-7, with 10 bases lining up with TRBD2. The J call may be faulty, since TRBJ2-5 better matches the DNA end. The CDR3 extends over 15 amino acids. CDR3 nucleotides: TGTGCCAGCAGTTCACTAGCGGGGCGTGTTGAGACCCAGTACTTC. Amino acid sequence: CASSSLAGRVETQYF.

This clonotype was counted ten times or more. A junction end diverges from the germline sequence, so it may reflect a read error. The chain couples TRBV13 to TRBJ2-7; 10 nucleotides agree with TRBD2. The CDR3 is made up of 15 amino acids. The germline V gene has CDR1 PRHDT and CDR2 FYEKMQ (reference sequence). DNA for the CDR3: TGTGCCGGCAGCTCCACTAGCGGGGCGACCTACGAGCAGTACTTC. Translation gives CAGSSTSGATYEQYF.

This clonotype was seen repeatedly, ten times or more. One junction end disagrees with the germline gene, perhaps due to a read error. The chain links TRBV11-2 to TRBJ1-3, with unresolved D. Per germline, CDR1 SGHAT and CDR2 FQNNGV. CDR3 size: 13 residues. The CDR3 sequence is CASTLLSGNTIYF. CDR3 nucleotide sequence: TGTGCCAGCACCTTACTTTCTGGAAACACCATATATTTT.

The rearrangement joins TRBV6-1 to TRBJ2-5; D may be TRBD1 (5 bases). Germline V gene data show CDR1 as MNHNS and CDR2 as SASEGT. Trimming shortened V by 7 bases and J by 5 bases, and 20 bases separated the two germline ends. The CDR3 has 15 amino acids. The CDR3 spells CASTKSTDPTETQYF. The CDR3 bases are TGTGCCAGCACCAAGTCGACAGACCCGACGGAGACCCAGTACTTC.

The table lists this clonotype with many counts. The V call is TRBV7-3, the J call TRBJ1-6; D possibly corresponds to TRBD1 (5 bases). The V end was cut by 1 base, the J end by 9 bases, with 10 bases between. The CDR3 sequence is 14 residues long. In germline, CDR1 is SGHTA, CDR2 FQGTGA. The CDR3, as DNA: TGTGCCAGCAGCTTAAACCCCAGGGCTTCACCCCTCCACTTT. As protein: CASSLNPRASPLHF.

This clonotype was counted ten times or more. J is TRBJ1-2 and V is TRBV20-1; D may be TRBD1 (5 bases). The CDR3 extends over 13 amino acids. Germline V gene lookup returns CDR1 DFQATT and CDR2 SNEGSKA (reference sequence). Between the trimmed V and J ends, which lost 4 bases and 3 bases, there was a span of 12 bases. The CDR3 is CSATIPGHYGYTF. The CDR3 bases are TGCAGTGCTACCATACCGGGGCACTATGGCTACACCTTC.

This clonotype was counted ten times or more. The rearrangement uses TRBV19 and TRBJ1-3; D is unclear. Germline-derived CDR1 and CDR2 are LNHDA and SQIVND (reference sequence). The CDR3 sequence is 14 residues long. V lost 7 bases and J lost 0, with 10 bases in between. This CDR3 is CASTHISSGNTIYF. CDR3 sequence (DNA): TGTGCCAGTACCCACATCAGCTCTGGAAACACCATATATTTT.

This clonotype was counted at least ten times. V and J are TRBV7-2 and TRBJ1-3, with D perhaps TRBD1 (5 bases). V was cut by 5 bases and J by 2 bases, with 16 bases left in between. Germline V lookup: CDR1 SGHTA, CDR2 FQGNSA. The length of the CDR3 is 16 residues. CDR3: CASSPVNRFPGNTIYF. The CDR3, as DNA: TGTGCCAGCAGCCCCGTGAACAGGTTCCCTGGAAACACCATATATTTT.

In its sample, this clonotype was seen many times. The CDR3 region has the DNA TGTGCCTGGAGCCCCAGGGAGGAGCAGTACTTC. Translation: CAWSPREEQYF. The gene calls are TRBV30 and TRBJ2-7, with D possibly called TRBD1 or TRBD2 (5 bases each). Germline assignment: CDR1 GTSNPN and CDR2 SVGIG (reference sequence). This CDR3 is built from 11 residues. V lost 3 bases and J lost 7, with 10 bases in between.

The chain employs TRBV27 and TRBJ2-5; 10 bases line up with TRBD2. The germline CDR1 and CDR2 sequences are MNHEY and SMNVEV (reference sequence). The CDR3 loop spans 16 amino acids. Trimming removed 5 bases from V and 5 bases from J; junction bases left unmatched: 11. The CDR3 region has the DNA TGTGCCAGCAGTCCTCTCGGACTAGCGGATAGGGAGACCCAGTACTTC. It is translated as CASSPLGLADRETQYF.

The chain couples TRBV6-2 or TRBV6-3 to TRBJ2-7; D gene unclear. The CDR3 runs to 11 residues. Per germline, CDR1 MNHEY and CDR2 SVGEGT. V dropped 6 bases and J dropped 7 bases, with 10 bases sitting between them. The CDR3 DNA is TGTGCCAGCAGCCAACCGACGGAGCAGTACTTC. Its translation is CASSQPTEQYF.

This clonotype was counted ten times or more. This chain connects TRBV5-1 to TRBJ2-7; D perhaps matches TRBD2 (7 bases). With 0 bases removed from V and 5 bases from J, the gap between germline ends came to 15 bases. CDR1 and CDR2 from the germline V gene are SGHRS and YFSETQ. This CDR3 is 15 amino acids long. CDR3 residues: CASSLVGPGGNEQYF. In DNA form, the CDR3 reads TGCGCCAGCAGCTTGGTAGGCCCGGGGGGCAACGAGCAGTACTTC.

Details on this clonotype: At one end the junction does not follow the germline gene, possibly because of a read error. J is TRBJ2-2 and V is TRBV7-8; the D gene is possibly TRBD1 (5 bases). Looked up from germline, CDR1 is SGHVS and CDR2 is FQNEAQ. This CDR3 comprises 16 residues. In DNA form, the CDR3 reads TGTGCCAGCGTCCCTTCTAGGGGAATGAACGCCGGGGAGCTGTTTTTT. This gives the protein CASVPSRGMNAGELFF.

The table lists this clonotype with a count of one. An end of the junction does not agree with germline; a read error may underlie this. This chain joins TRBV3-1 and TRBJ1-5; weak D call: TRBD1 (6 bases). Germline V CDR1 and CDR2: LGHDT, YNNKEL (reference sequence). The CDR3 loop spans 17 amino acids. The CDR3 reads CPSSQEGGVGGLQPQHF. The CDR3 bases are TGTCCCAGCAGCCAAGAGGGGGGCGTGGGGGGCCTCCAGCCCCAGCATTTT.

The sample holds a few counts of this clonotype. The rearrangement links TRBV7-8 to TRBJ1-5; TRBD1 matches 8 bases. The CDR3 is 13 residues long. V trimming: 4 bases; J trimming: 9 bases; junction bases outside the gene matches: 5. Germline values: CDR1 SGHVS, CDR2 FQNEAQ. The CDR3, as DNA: TGTGCCAGCAGCTCAACCACAGGGGGGCCCCAGCATTTT. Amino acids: CASSSTTGGPQHF.

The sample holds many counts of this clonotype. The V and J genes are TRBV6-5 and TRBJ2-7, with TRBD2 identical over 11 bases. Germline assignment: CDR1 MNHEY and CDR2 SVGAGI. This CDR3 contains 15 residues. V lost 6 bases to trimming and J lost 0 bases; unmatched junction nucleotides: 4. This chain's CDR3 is CASSLTSGSSYEQYF. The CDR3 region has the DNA TGTGCCAGCAGCTTAACTAGCGGGAGCTCCTACGAGCAGTACTTC.